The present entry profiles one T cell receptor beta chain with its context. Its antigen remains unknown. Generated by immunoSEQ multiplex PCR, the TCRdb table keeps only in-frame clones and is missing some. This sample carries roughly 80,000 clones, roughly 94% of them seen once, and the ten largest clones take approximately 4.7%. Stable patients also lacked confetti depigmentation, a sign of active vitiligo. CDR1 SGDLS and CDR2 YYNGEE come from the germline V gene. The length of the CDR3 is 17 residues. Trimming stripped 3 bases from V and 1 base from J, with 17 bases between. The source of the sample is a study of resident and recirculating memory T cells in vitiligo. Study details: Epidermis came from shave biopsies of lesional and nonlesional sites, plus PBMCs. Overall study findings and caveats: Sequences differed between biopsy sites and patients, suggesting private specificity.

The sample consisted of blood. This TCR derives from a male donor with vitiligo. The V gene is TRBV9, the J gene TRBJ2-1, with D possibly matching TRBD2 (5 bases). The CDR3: CASSANLLVSSYNEQFF. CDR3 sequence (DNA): TGTGCCAGCAGCGCCAACCTACTAGTATCGTCCTACAATGAGCAGTTCTTC.